These 15 T cell receptor beta chains originate from one sample sequenced in a study of cytomegalovirus exposure and HLA in healthy donors. 60 Vbeta and 13 Jbeta primers were used in PCR. Assay: immunoSEQ multiplex PCR; the TCRdb copy retains only in-frame clones and omits some. The table lists roughly 130,000 clones, around 86% of them singletons. Sequenced input: PBMCs. The receptors originated from a man aged 30-40 years in good health and CMV-seronegative.

This clone appeared a single time. The chain employs TRBV11-2 and TRBJ2-4; no clear D gene. The CDR3 is 13 amino acids. Germline lookup yields CDR1 SGHAT and CDR2 FQNNGV. Between the trimmed V and J ends, which lost 8 bases and 7 bases, there was a span of 15 bases. CDR3 bases: TGTGCCAGCGCCTCTGGAGAGAGGAACATTCAGTACTTC. Encoded protein: CASASGERNIQYF.

The chain carries TRBV5-5 and TRBJ2-7; possible D gene TRBD1, 5 bases. Trimming took off 4 bases at V and 0 bases at J, with 11 bases between the two ends. Germline V gene data show CDR1 as SGHKS and CDR2 as YYEKEE (reference sequence). The CDR3 has 14 residues. Here the CDR3 DNA reads TGTGCCAGCAGCCCAAGACAGAGCTCCTACGAGCAGTACTTC. This translates into CASSPRQSSYEQYF.

The rearrangement uses TRBV5-1 and TRBJ2-2; D possibly corresponds to TRBD2 (5 bases). Germline lookup yields CDR1 SGHRS and CDR2 YFSETQ. CDR3 length: 13 amino acids. V lost 3 bases, J lost 4 bases, and 7 bases lay in between. The CDR3 DNA is TGCGCCAGCAGCTGGAGCGGCACCGGGGAGCTGTTTTTT. This translates into CASSWSGTGELFF.

The chain recombines TRBV5-1 with TRBJ2-3; TRBD2 matches at 10 bases. CDR1 and CDR2 from the germline V gene are SGHRS and YFSETQ. Losses at the gene ends were 4 bases for V and 1 base for J; bases not matched to a gene: 6. The CDR3 runs to 16 residues. The CDR3 protein is CASSPTGTSGTDTQYF. The CDR3 bases are TGCGCCAGCAGCCCTACCGGGACTAGCGGCACAGATACGCAGTATTTT.

The chain is built from TRBV7-6 and TRBJ1-5, with TRBD1 identical over 8 bases. Germline CDR1 is SGHVS and CDR2 is FNYEAQ. The V gene end was trimmed by 5 bases and the J gene end by 3 bases; junction bases not matched to a gene: 6. The CDR3 loop spans 15 amino acids. The chain's CDR3 is CASSPQGATNQPQHF. The DNA for the CDR3 is TGTGCCAGCAGCCCCCAGGGGGCGACCAATCAGCCCCAGCATTTT.

The chain links TRBV19 to TRBJ2-5; D is unclear. Per the germline V gene, CDR1 is LNHDA and CDR2 is SQIVND (reference sequence). The CDR3 has 13 residues. Trimming removed 2 bases at V and 5 bases at J, with 9 bases between. Here the CDR3 reads CASSISAWETQYF. CDR3 DNA: TGTGCCAGTAGTATAAGCGCGTGGGAGACCCAGTACTTC.

The CDR3 DNA is TGTGCCATCAGCTTAGGGGACACAGATACGCAGTATTTT. Translated, it gives CAISLGDTDTQYF. This sequence joins TRBV10-3 and TRBJ2-3, with D possibly TRBD1 on 5 matching bases. The CDR3 has 13 residues. The germline V gene encodes CDR1 ENHRY and CDR2 SYGVKD. Trimming left V 6 bases short and J 2 bases short, with 9 bases between.

This clone has more than one count but fewer than ten. The rearrangement links TRBV11-2 to TRBJ2-5, with 8 bases aligning to TRBD2. Germline CDR1 is SGHAT and CDR2 is FQNNGV. CDR3 length equals 15 residues. The junction had 7 bases not matched to a gene; V was cut back by 5 bases and J by 2 bases. CDR3 DNA sequence: TGTGCCAGCAGCCCGTGGACTAGCTTACAAGAGACCCAGTACTTC. It codes for CASSPWTSLQETQYF.

This rearrangement joins TRBV11-2 to TRBJ2-5; 11 positions match TRBD2. The germline V gene encodes CDR1 SGHAT and CDR2 FQNNGV. J was trimmed by 6 bases and V by 3 bases; bases with no gene match: 3. The CDR3 loop spans 14 amino acids. Here the CDR3 DNA reads TGTGCCAGCAGCTTGACTAGCGGGGAACAGACCCAGTACTTC. This codes for CASSLTSGEQTQYF.

Turning to this clone: Within the sample, other DNA sequences also encode this same CDR3. This chain uses TRBV7-9 with TRBJ2-7; D is unclear. Trimming removed 4 bases from V and 2 bases from J, with 3 bases in between. The CDR3 covers 11 residues. CDR1 is SEHNR, CDR2 FQNEAQ, per germline (reference sequence). In DNA, the CDR3 is TGTGCCAGCAGCTCCGCCTACGAGCAGTACTTC. Its translation is CASSSAYEQYF.

The chain uses TRBV7-9 and TRBJ1-1; a possible D gene is TRBD1 (5 bases). Per germline, CDR1 SEHNR and CDR2 FQNEAQ (reference sequence). The ends were cut back, 4 bases at V and 1 base at J, with 13 bases in the middle. CDR3 length: 15 amino acids. CDR3: CASSSYLGGNTEAFF. The DNA of the CDR3 is TGTGCCAGCAGCTCATACCTCGGGGGGAACACTGAAGCTTTCTTT.

This clone was seen only once. The chain joins TRBV7-7 to TRBJ1-5; 8 bases align to TRBD1. The CDR3 runs to 16 residues. Germline CDR1 reads SSHAT; CDR2 reads FNYEAQ (reference sequence). After removal of 5 bases from V and 3 bases from J, the junction contained 9 bases not matched to a gene. In DNA form, the CDR3 reads TGTGCCAGCAGCCCTTGGGACAGGTTTATCAATCAGCCCCAGCATTTT. The encoded protein is CASSPWDRFINQPQHF.

The table lists this clone with a count of one. The chain links TRBV30 to TRBJ1-5, with D tentatively TRBD1 (6 bases). Trimming took off 0 bases at V and 5 bases at J, with 8 bases between the two ends. The CDR3 length is 13 residues. Germline CDR1 GTSNPN, CDR2 SVGIG (reference sequence). As DNA, the CDR3 is TGTGCCTGGAGTGTTTCAGGGGATCAGCCCCAGCATTTT. Amino acids: CAWSVSGDQPQHF.

The V and J genes are TRBV7-6 and TRBJ1-4; possible D gene TRBD1, 6 bases. V was trimmed by 2 bases and J by 0 bases, leaving 10 bases between them. The germline V gene has CDR1 SGHVS and CDR2 FNYEAQ. The CDR3 covers 16 residues. CDR3 sequence (DNA): TGTGCCAGCAGCTTAACCGGACAGCCAACTAATGAAAAACTGTTTTTT. It yields the protein CASSLTGQPTNEKLFF.

The rearrangement uses TRBV6-5 and TRBJ1-5, with D unclear. The germline V and J ends were trimmed by 5 bases and 3 bases, with 8 bases remaining between them. CDR3 size: 13 residues. Germline V gene data show CDR1 as MNHEY and CDR2 as SVGAGI. DNA for the CDR3: TGTGCCAGCAGTCTACTCGACAATCAGCCCCAGCATTTT. Amino acids: CASSLLDNQPQHF.